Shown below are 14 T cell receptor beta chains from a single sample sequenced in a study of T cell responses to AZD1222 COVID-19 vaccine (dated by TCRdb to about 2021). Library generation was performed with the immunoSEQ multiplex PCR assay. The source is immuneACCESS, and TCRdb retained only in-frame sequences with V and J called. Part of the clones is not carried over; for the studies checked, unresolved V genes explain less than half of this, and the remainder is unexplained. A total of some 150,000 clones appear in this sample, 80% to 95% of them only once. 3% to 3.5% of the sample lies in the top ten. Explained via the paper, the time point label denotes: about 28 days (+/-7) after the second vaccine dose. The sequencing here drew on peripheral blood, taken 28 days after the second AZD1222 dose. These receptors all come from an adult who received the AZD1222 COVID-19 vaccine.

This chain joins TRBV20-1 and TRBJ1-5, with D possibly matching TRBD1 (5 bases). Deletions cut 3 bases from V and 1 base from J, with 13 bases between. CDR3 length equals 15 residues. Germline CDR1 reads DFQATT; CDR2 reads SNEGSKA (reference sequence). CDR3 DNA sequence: TGCAGTGCTAGTCTGGGGACGGAGAGCAATCAGCCCCAGCATTTT. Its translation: CSASLGTESNQPQHF.

This CDR3 reads CSVEGGRDRGPKNIQYF. In DNA, the CDR3 is TGCAGCGTTGAGGGCGGCCGGGACAGGGGGCCCAAAAACATTCAGTACTTC. This chain connects TRBV29-1 to TRBJ2-4; 12 positions match TRBD1. The CDR3 loop spans 17 amino acids. Per the germline V gene, CDR1 is SQVTM and CDR2 is ANQGSEA. V trimming: 3 bases; J trimming: 2 bases; junction bases outside the gene matches: 8.

As DNA, the CDR3 is TGCGCCAGCAGCCCAGGAGGCAGGGGCGCGTCGAGAGATACGCAGTATTTT. As protein: CASSPGGRGASRDTQYF. The gene calls are TRBV5-1 and TRBJ2-3; weak D call: TRBD1 (6 bases). Between the trimmed V and J ends, which lost 4 bases and 5 bases, there was a span of 23 bases. The CDR3 contains 17 residues. The V gene's germline CDR1 is SGHRS and CDR2 YFSETQ.

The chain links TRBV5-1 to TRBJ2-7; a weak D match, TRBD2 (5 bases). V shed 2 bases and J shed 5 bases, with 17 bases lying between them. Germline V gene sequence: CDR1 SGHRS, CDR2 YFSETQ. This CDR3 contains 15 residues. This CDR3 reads CASSLMDWPRNEQYF. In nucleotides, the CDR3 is TGCGCCAGCAGCTTAATGGACTGGCCAAGGAACGAGCAGTACTTC.

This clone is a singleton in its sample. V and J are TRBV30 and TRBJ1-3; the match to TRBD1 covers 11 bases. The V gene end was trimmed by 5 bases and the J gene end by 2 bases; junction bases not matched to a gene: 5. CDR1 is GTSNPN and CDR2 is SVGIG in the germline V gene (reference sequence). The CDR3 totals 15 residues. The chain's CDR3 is CAWSPGQGAGNTIYF. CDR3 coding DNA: TGTGCCTGGTCCCCGGGACAGGGGGCTGGAAACACCATATATTTT.

The CDR3 DNA reads TGTGCCAGCACCAGGACAGGGGACAACTATGGCTACACCTTC. It translates to CASTRTGDNYGYTF. V gene TRBV6-5 combines with J gene TRBJ1-2, with 9 bases that match TRBD1. Trimming took 7 bases from V and 2 from J; bases not matched to a gene: 5. This CDR3 has 14 residues. CDR1 and CDR2 from the germline V gene are MNHEY and SVGAGI.

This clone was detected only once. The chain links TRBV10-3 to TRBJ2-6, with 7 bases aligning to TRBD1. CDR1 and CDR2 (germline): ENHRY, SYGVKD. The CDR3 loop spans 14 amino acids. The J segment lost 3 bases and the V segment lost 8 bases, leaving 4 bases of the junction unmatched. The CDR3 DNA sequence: TGTGCCATCCGCGACAGGGATGGGGCCAACGTCCTGACTTTC. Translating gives CAIRDRDGANVLTF.

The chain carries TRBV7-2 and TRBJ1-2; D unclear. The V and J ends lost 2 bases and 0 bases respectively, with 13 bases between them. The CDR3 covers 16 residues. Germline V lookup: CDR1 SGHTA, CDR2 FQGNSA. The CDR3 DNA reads TGTGCCAGCAGCTTAAGAGGGTCCGGTACTAACTATGGCTACACCTTC. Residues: CASSLRGSGTNYGYTF.

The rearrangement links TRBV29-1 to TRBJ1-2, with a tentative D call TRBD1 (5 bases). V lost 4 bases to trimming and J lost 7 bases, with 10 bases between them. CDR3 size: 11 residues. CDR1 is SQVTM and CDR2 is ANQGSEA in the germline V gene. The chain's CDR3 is CSVGDGSGYTF. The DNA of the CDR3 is TGCAGCGTTGGGGACGGCTCTGGCTACACCTTC.

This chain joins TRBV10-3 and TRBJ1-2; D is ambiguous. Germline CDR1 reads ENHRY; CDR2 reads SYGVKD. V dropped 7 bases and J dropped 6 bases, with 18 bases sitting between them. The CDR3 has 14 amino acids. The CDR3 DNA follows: TGTGCCATCACCCCAGAAGCTTCAAAGGATGGCTACACCTTC. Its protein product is CAITPEASKDGYTF.

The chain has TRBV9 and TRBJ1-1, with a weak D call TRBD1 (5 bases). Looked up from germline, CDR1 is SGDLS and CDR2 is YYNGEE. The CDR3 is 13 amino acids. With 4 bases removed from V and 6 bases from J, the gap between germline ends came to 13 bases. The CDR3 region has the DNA TGTGCCAGCAGCTCCCGGGGGAATGCTGAAGCTTTCTTT. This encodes CASSSRGNAEAFF.

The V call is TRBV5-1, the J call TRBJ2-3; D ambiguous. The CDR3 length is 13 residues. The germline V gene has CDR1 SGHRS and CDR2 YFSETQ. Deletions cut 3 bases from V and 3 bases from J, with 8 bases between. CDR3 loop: CASSSAGTDTQYF. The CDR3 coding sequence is TGCGCCAGCAGCTCGGCTGGGACAGATACGCAGTATTTT.

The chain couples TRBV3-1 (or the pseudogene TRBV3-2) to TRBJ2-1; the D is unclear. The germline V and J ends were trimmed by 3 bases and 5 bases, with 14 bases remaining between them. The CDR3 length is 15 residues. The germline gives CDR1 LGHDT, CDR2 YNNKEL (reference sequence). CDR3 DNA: TGTGCCAGCAGCCAGGAAGTTCGGAAGGACAATGAGCAGTTCTTC. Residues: CASSQEVRKDNEQFF.

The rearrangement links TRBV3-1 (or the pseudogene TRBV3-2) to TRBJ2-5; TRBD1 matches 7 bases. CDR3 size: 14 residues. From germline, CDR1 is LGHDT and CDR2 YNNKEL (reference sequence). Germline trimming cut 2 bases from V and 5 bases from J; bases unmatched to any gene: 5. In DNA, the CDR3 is TGTGCCAGCAGCCAATACAGGGGTTCGGAGACCCAGTACTTC. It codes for CASSQYRGSETQYF.